The entry below describes one TCR beta chain. The antigen this receptor binds is unknown. No qualities accompany the bases; no much larger clone lies one base away. Based on the germline V gene, the CDR1 and CDR2 sequences are KGHSH and LQKENI. The CDR3 measures 16 amino acids from cysteine to phenylalanine. Here the CDR3 DNA is all that survives: 48 bases in frame from base 1. The germline ends are 22 bases apart after V is trimmed by 5 bases and J by 6 bases. Receptor amplification or capture employed the immunoSEQ multiplex PCR assay. This is the immuneACCESS table as TCRdb keeps it, with only in-frame sequences that have V and J called. A part of the clones is gone; compared with another copy, unresolved V genes explain less than half, and the rest is unexplained. A total of about 48,000 clones appear in this sample, over 90% of them only once. Less than 0.6% of the sample is taken by the ten largest.

The sample originates from a study of T cell changes during pregnancy in multiple sclerosis (dated by TCRdb to between 2018 and 2021). About the study as a whole: The study examined how the T cell repertoire changed over the course of pregnancy in women with multiple sclerosis.

The chain joins TRBV18 to TRBJ1-1, with the D gene call left open. Sequences were derived from CD4+ T cells from peripheral blood mononuclear cells, sampled in the third trimester of pregnancy. The TCR comes from a female donor with multiple sclerosis, enrolled in a pregnancy study. CDR3 reads: CASSSETYTINAEAFF. The DNA sequence is as follows: TGTGCCAGCTCATCTGAGACATACACGATTAACGCTGAAGCTTTCTTT.